This is a list of T cell receptor beta chains from one sample in a study of blood T cell repertoires in COVID-19. Profiling relied on immunoSEQ multiplex PCR, and the TCRdb table lists in-frame clones only, not all of them. The sample lists 150,000 to 200,000 clones, approximately 90% occurring once. The sequencing sample was made of peripheral blood. These TCRs come from a man younger than 30 who had recovered from COVID-19. Both conserved end residues are part of each CDR3. D genes are given only for firm matches. Clone size is not always given. Where it is, it says once, few, many or a class for expanded clones.

v_gene: TRBV5-1
j_gene: TRBJ1-3
abundance: -
d_gene: -
CDR3nt: TGCGCCAGCAGCTTGGGGCAGTCTGGCTCTGGAAACACCATATATTTT
CDR3aa: CASSLGQSGSGNTIYF

v_gene: TRBV18
j_gene: TRBJ1-4
abundance: -
d_gene: -
CDR3nt: TGTGCCAGCTCCCCTACACAGCAGAATGAAAAACTGTTTTTT
CDR3aa: CASSPTQQNEKLFF

v_gene: TRBV28
j_gene: TRBJ2-4
abundance: -
d_gene: -
CDR3nt: TGTGCCAGCAGTTTGTGGGGAGGAGGCAAAAACATTCAGTACTTC
CDR3aa: CASSLWGGGKNIQYF

v_gene: TRBV14
j_gene: TRBJ2-7
abundance: -
d_gene: -
CDR3nt: TGTGCCAGCAGCCAAGGAGGGAGAGGGAGGTTGTACGAGCAGTACTTC
CDR3aa: CASSQGGRGRLYEQYF

v_gene: TRBV25-1
j_gene: TRBJ2-7
abundance: -
d_gene: -
CDR3nt: TGTGCCAGCAAGTTGGCGGGATCCTACGAGCAGTACTTC
CDR3aa: CASKLAGSYEQYF

v_gene: TRBV11-1
j_gene: TRBJ2-3
abundance: -
d_gene: -
CDR3nt: TGTGCCAGCAGCTCCTTCCAGACTGGATCCACAGATACGCAGTATTTT
CDR3aa: CASSSFQTGSTDTQYF

v_gene: TRBV5-1
j_gene: TRBJ2-5
abundance: -
d_gene: TRBD2
CDR3nt: TGCGCCAGCAGCATCTCTAGCGGGAGCCGGGGAGAGACCCAGTACTTC
CDR3aa: CASSISSGSRGETQYF

v_gene: TRBV19
j_gene: TRBJ1-2
abundance: -
d_gene: -
CDR3nt: TGTGCCAGTAGTTCGAGGACAGCTAACTATGGCTACACCTTC
CDR3aa: CASSSRTANYGYTF

v_gene: TRBV6-2/TRBV6-3
j_gene: TRBJ2-2
abundance: -
d_gene: TRBD2
CDR3nt: TGTGCCAGCAGTTACAAGCGGGAGGGAACCGGGGAGCTGTTTTTT
CDR3aa: CASSYKREGTGELFF

v_gene: TRBV5-6
j_gene: TRBJ2-2
abundance: -
d_gene: -
CDR3nt: TGTGCCAGCACCTCGTCTACCGGGGAGCTGTTTTTT
CDR3aa: CASTSSTGELFF

v_gene: TRBV11-2
j_gene: TRBJ2-3
abundance: -
d_gene: -
CDR3nt: TGTGCCAGCAGCTTAGAAGGGGGAGTTTCTGGTACGCAGTATTTT
CDR3aa: CASSLEGGVSGTQYF

v_gene: TRBV6-2/TRBV6-3
j_gene: TRBJ1-1
abundance: -
d_gene: TRBD1
CDR3nt: TGTGCCAGCAGTCGTCCGACAGGGGGATTTGGAAACACTGAAGCTTTCTTT
CDR3aa: CASSRPTGGFGNTEAFF

v_gene: TRBV14
j_gene: TRBJ1-1
abundance: -
d_gene: -
CDR3nt: TGTGCCAGCAGCCAACTTCTAGGGGTTAGCACTGAAGCTTTCTTT
CDR3aa: CASSQLLGVSTEAFF

v_gene: TRBV12-3/TRBV12-4
j_gene: TRBJ1-1
abundance: -
d_gene: -
CDR3nt: TGTGCCAGCAGCCCGACAGGAAACACTGAAGCTTTCTTT
CDR3aa: CASSPTGNTEAFF

v_gene: TRBV27
j_gene: TRBJ2-2
abundance: -
d_gene: -
CDR3nt: TGTGCCAGCAGTCTCGGCGGGAAGGCCGGGGAGCTGTTTTTT
CDR3aa: CASSLGGKAGELFF

v_gene: TRBV5-6
j_gene: TRBJ1-1
abundance: -
d_gene: -
CDR3nt: TGTGCCAGCAGCCGTGGAAGCGGGGCAAATGAAGCTTTCTTT
CDR3aa: CASSRGSGANEAFF

v_gene: TRBV19
j_gene: TRBJ1-2
abundance: -
d_gene: TRBD1
CDR3nt: TGTGCCAGTAGTACACCCGACAGGGTTCTTTCCTACACCTTC
CDR3aa: CASSTPDRVLSYTF

v_gene: TRBV19
j_gene: TRBJ2-7
abundance: -
d_gene: -
CDR3nt: TGTGCCAGTAGGGAGTCAGGGGACGACTACGAGCAGTACTTC
CDR3aa: CASRESGDDYEQYF

v_gene: TRBV18
j_gene: TRBJ2-7
abundance: -
d_gene: TRBD1
CDR3nt: TGTGCCAGCTCGCCGTCCGGGACAGCCTCCTACGAGCAGTACTTC
CDR3aa: CASSPSGTASYEQYF

v_gene: TRBV9
j_gene: TRBJ2-3
abundance: -
d_gene: TRBD2
CDR3nt: TGTGCCAGCAGCGCGGGGACTAGCGACCTCACAGATACGCAGTATTTT
CDR3aa: CASSAGTSDLTDTQYF

v_gene: TRBV7-7
j_gene: TRBJ2-1
abundance: once
d_gene: TRBD2
CDR3nt: TGTGCTAGCAGCCCGGGACTAGCGGATCACAATGAGCAGTTCTTC
CDR3aa: CASSPGLADHNEQFF

v_gene: TRBV6-5
j_gene: TRBJ1-4
abundance: -
d_gene: TRBD1
CDR3nt: TGTGCCAGCTCCCCATCGACAGGGGGGAATGAAAAACTGTTTTTT
CDR3aa: CASSPSTGGNEKLFF

v_gene: TRBV7-2
j_gene: TRBJ1-1
abundance: -
d_gene: -
CDR3nt: TGTGCCAGCAGCCCAGGGTTAGGGGACACTGAAGCTTTCTTT
CDR3aa: CASSPGLGDTEAFF

v_gene: TRBV4-1
j_gene: TRBJ2-7
abundance: -
d_gene: TRBD1
CDR3nt: TGCGCCAGCAGCCTCCGACAGGGTCGCGAGCAGTACTTC
CDR3aa: CASSLRQGREQYF

v_gene: TRBV5-4
j_gene: TRBJ2-7
abundance: -
d_gene: TRBD2
CDR3nt: TGTGCCAGCAGCTGGGAACTAGGGACTACTTACGAGCAGTACTTC
CDR3aa: CASSWELGTTYEQYF

v_gene: TRBV7-9
j_gene: TRBJ2-6
abundance: -
d_gene: -
CDR3nt: TGTGCCAGCAGCTCCCTCCAGGGAAGTGGGGCCAACGTCCTGACTTTC
CDR3aa: CASSSLQGSGANVLTF

v_gene: TRBV29-1
j_gene: TRBJ2-7
abundance: -
d_gene: TRBD2
CDR3nt: TGCAGCGTGGGACTAGCGGAAACCTACGAGCAGTACTTC
CDR3aa: CSVGLAETYEQYF

v_gene: TRBV7-7
j_gene: TRBJ2-2
abundance: -
d_gene: -
CDR3nt: TGTGCTAGCAGCCCTCCAGGGGCAGGCGGGGAGCTGTTTTTT
CDR3aa: CASSPPGAGGELFF

v_gene: TRBV6-5
j_gene: TRBJ2-1
abundance: -
d_gene: -
CDR3nt: TGTGCCAGCAGTTACTTGGAGGCTCGTTACAATGAGCAGTTCTTC
CDR3aa: CASSYLEARYNEQFF

v_gene: TRBV7-9
j_gene: TRBJ2-1
abundance: -
d_gene: TRBD2
CDR3nt: TGTGCCAGCACCCCTAGCGGAGAGTACAATGAGCAGTTCTTC
CDR3aa: CASTPSGEYNEQFF

v_gene: TRBV6-4
j_gene: TRBJ2-7
abundance: -
d_gene: TRBD2
CDR3nt: TGTGCCAGCAGTGGTAGCGGGAGTTTGTACGAGCAGTACTTC
CDR3aa: CASSGSGSLYEQYF

v_gene: TRBV19
j_gene: TRBJ1-1
abundance: -
d_gene: -
CDR3nt: TGTGCCAGTAGAACTCAGGGTGGTACTGAAGCTTTCTTT
CDR3aa: CASRTQGGTEAFF

v_gene: TRBV6-2/TRBV6-3
j_gene: TRBJ2-7
abundance: few
d_gene: TRBD2
CDR3nt: TGTGCCAGCAGTTACGGACTAGCCGCTAGCGAGCAGTACTTC
CDR3aa: CASSYGLAASEQYF

v_gene: TRBV5-1
j_gene: TRBJ2-5
abundance: -
d_gene: TRBD1
CDR3nt: TGCGCCAGACAGGGGGCAGGAGAGACCCAGTACTTC
CDR3aa: CARQGAGETQYF

v_gene: TRBV15
j_gene: TRBJ1-5
abundance: -
d_gene: -
CDR3nt: TGTGCCACCAGCAGAGAGACAAATCAGCGCAATCAGCCCCAGCATTTT
CDR3aa: CATSRETNQRNQPQHF

v_gene: TRBV3-1/TRBV3-2
j_gene: TRBJ1-2
abundance: -
d_gene: -
CDR3nt: TGTGCCAGCAGCCCCTCGGACAGCCGTGCCGCCGTCTATGGCTACACCTTC
CDR3aa: CASSPSDSRAAVYGYTF

v_gene: TRBV2
j_gene: TRBJ2-3
abundance: -
d_gene: TRBD2
CDR3nt: TGTGCCAGCAGCGGGTCTACTAGCGTAGTGCAGTATTTT
CDR3aa: CASSGSTSVVQYF

v_gene: TRBV6-4
j_gene: TRBJ2-2
abundance: -
d_gene: TRBD1
CDR3nt: TGTGCCAGCAGTTCAGGGGGCGCGAGGACCGGGGAGCTGTTTTTT
CDR3aa: CASSSGGARTGELFF

v_gene: TRBV28
j_gene: TRBJ2-7
abundance: -
d_gene: -
CDR3nt: TGTGCCACCCTCGGGGGTTTTCGTGTGTACTTC
CDR3aa: CATLGGFRVYF

v_gene: TRBV5-1
j_gene: TRBJ2-7
abundance: -
d_gene: -
CDR3nt: TGCGCCAGCAGCGGGAGAATGTCCTACGAGCAGTACTTC
CDR3aa: CASSGRMSYEQYF

v_gene: TRBV4-1
j_gene: TRBJ2-1
abundance: -
d_gene: -
CDR3nt: TGCGCCAGCAGCCAAGATTGGAGCGGGTACACTACTCAGTTCTTC
CDR3aa: CASSQDWSGYTTQFF

v_gene: TRBV24-1
j_gene: TRBJ2-3
abundance: -
d_gene: TRBD1
CDR3nt: TGTGCCACCAGTGATGCGGACAGGGGGTTTACAGATACGCAGTATTTT
CDR3aa: CATSDADRGFTDTQYF

v_gene: TRBV28
j_gene: TRBJ1-1
abundance: -
d_gene: -
CDR3nt: TGTGCCATCACCGAAGTGGGTTTGAGGACTGAAGCTTTCTTT
CDR3aa: CAITEVGLRTEAFF

v_gene: TRBV4-3
j_gene: TRBJ2-3
abundance: -
d_gene: TRBD2
CDR3nt: TGCGCCAGCAGCCAAGGACTAGCCCATACGCAGTATTTT
CDR3aa: CASSQGLAHTQYF

v_gene: TRBV5-1
j_gene: TRBJ1-3
abundance: few
d_gene: -
CDR3nt: TGCGCCAGCAGCTCAGACTTCTCTGGAAACACCATATATTTT
CDR3aa: CASSSDFSGNTIYF

v_gene: TRBV28
j_gene: TRBJ1-1
abundance: -
d_gene: -
CDR3nt: TGTGCCAGCAGTCCTGGGGGGGCAGGGAACACTGAAGCTTTCTTT
CDR3aa: CASSPGGAGNTEAFF

v_gene: TRBV5-1
j_gene: TRBJ1-4
abundance: -
d_gene: -
CDR3nt: TGCGCCAGCAGCCCTTCGACTGGAGGATATGAAAAACTGTTTTTT
CDR3aa: CASSPSTGGYEKLFF

v_gene: TRBV6-5
j_gene: TRBJ2-7
abundance: -
d_gene: -
CDR3nt: TGTGCCAGCAGTTACACCCGGGGTCCCTACGAGCAGTACTTC
CDR3aa: CASSYTRGPYEQYF

v_gene: TRBV10-3
j_gene: TRBJ1-4
abundance: -
d_gene: TRBD1
CDR3nt: TGTGCCATCAGTGTTGAGGGACAGGGAGATGAAAAACTGTTTTTT
CDR3aa: CAISVEGQGDEKLFF

v_gene: TRBV28
j_gene: TRBJ1-2
abundance: -
d_gene: -
CDR3nt: TGTGCCACCGGACCGTCTAGCCGGTATGGCTACACCTTC
CDR3aa: CATGPSSRYGYTF

v_gene: TRBV4-1
j_gene: TRBJ2-2
abundance: -
d_gene: TRBD2
CDR3nt: TGCGCCAGCAGCCAAGCGCCTAGCGGGATGGGCGGGGAGCTGTTTTTT
CDR3aa: CASSQAPSGMGGELFF

v_gene: TRBV28
j_gene: TRBJ1-4
abundance: -
d_gene: -
CDR3nt: TGTGCCAGCAGTTTAGGCGGGAAGAAGGCCGAAAAACTGTTTTTT
CDR3aa: CASSLGGKKAEKLFF

v_gene: TRBV6-5
j_gene: TRBJ1-1
abundance: -
d_gene: TRBD1
CDR3nt: TGTGCCAGCAGTTACACAGGGGGGAACACTGAAGCTTTCTTT
CDR3aa: CASSYTGGNTEAFF

v_gene: TRBV2
j_gene: TRBJ1-2
abundance: -
d_gene: -
CDR3nt: TGTGCCAGCAGTGAATCGGGGTCTATCTATGGCTACACCTTC
CDR3aa: CASSESGSIYGYTF

v_gene: TRBV11-2
j_gene: TRBJ2-1
abundance: -
d_gene: -
CDR3nt: TGTGCCAGCAGCTTCGGCAGCGGGCAAGAGCAGTTCTTC
CDR3aa: CASSFGSGQEQFF